The 18 T cell receptor beta chains below were found in one sample sequenced in a study of OX40 agonist ivuxolimab in advanced cancers. Clones were sequenced by immunoSEQ multiplex PCR, and TCRdb holds only the in-frame ones, with some missing. The data show some 85,000 clones, roughly nine tenths seen once. Here the sequenced sample was CD4+ or CD8+ T cells sorted from blood, taken in a trial of the OX40 agonist ivuxolimab. These receptors came from an adult with an advanced solid tumor such as melanoma, head and neck, liver or kidney cancer.

CDR3 in DNA: TGTGCCAGCAGTTTAGGGGGAGTTGGAGAGCTGTTTTTT. It is translated as CASSLGGVGELFF. This chain links TRBV27 with TRBJ2-2; possibly TRBD1 or TRBD2 for D (5 bases each). The V end lost 2 bases, the J end lost 11 bases, and 12 bases lay between the germline ends. Germline values: CDR1 MNHEY, CDR2 SMNVEV (reference sequence). The CDR3 is 13 residues long.

The count of this clone is one. This chain uses TRBV7-6 with TRBJ1-5; D uncertain. V lost 5 bases to trimming and J lost 7 bases, with 12 bases between them. Germline V gives CDR1 SGHVS, CDR2 FNYEAQ. This CDR3 is 13 amino acids long. CDR3 DNA: TGTGCCAGCAGCCCCGTGGGGTGGCAGCCCCAGCATTTT. Translation gives CASSPVGWQPQHF.

This chain uses TRBV11-3 with TRBJ2-2, with TRBD2 as a possible D gene (5 bases). Trimming took off 6 bases at V and 5 bases at J, with 10 bases between the two ends. The germline CDR1 and CDR2 sequences are SGHNT and YENEEA. CDR3 size: 13 residues. The CDR3 nucleotides read TGTGCCAGCAGTTTAACGGGGACCGGGGAGCTGTTTTTT. Protein product: CASSLTGTGELFF.

The chain joins TRBV19 to TRBJ2-6, with D perhaps matching TRBD1 (5 bases). The CDR3 is made up of 15 amino acids. The germline V gene has CDR1 LNHDA and CDR2 SQIVND (reference sequence). V was pared by 5 bases and J by 0 bases, with 8 bases between. DNA for the CDR3: TGTGCCAGTAGTGGACATTCCTCTGGGGCCAACGTCCTGACTTTC. This codes for CASSGHSSGANVLTF.

The rearrangement uses TRBV5-1 and TRBJ2-5; unclear D gene. The germline V and J ends were trimmed by 2 bases and 5 bases, with 13 bases remaining between them. The CDR3 covers 14 residues. In germline, CDR1 is SGHRS, CDR2 YFSETQ. CDR3 coding DNA: TGCGCCAGCAGCTTCGGTTCACCTCTTGAGACCCAGTACTTC. Its protein is CASSFGSPLETQYF. The full variable domain, in which reference TRBV5-1 and TRBJ2-5 provide the parts outside the CDR3, is KAGVTQTPRYLIKTRGQQVTLSCSPISGHRSVSWYQQTPGQGLQFLFEYFSETQRNKGNFPGRFSGRQFSNSRSEMNVSTLELGDSALYLCASSFGSPLETQYFGPGTRLLVL.

This rearrangement joins TRBV6-1 to TRBJ2-5; 8 nucleotides match TRBD1. The germline gives CDR1 MNHNS, CDR2 SASEGT. Trimming removed 6 bases from V and 3 bases from J; junction bases left unmatched: 3. CDR3 size: 13 residues. CDR3 protein: CASRSTGEETQYF. The DNA for the CDR3 is TGTGCCAGCAGATCGACAGGGGAAGAGACCCAGTACTTC.

This sequence joins TRBV18 and TRBJ2-1; the D gene is possibly TRBD2 (6 bases). V was clipped by 3 bases and J by 3 bases, with 9 bases between them. Germline CDR1 and CDR2: KGHSH and LQKENI. This CDR3 is 14 amino acids long. CDR3 amino acids: CASSPPGDYNEQFF. The DNA for the CDR3 is TGTGCCAGCTCACCCCCGGGAGACTACAATGAGCAGTTCTTC. The variable domain in full, completed from reference TRBV18 and TRBJ2-1, reads NAGVMQNPRHLVRRRGQEARLRCSPMKGHSHVYWYRQLPEEGLKFMVYLQKENIIDESGMPKERFSAEFPKEGPSILRIQQVVRGDSAAYFCASSPPGDYNEQFFGPGTRLTVL.

CDR3 sequence reads: CAWSENSPLHF. The CDR3 bases are TGTGCCTGGAGTGAGAATTCACCCCTCCACTTT. The chain uses TRBV30 and TRBJ1-6; D remains ambiguous. Germline values: CDR1 GTSNPN, CDR2 SVGIG (reference sequence). The length of the CDR3 is 11 residues. V dropped 1 base and J dropped 7 bases, with 2 bases sitting between them.

The chain is built from TRBV11-3 and TRBJ2-3, with a weak D call TRBD1 (5 bases). The ends were cut back, 0 bases at V and 9 bases at J, with 10 bases in the middle. The CDR3 has 13 amino acids. Per germline, CDR1 SGHNT and CDR2 YENEEA. The CDR3 here is CASSLEPTGTQYF. CDR3 nucleotides: TGTGCCAGCAGCTTAGAGCCTACAGGCACGCAGTATTTT.

V gene TRBV18 combines with J gene TRBJ2-3; 7 positions agree with TRBD1. CDR1 is KGHSH, CDR2 LQKENI, per germline. The CDR3 is made up of 15 amino acids. The V gene end was trimmed by 2 bases and the J gene end by 2 bases; junction bases not matched to a gene: 4. The CDR3 sequence is CASSPTGQATDTQYF. The CDR3 region has the DNA TGTGCCAGCTCACCAACCGGACAGGCCACAGATACGCAGTATTTT.

The gene calls are TRBV2 and TRBJ2-3; D perhaps matches TRBD2 (6 bases). There are 15 residues in the CDR3. Trimming stripped 2 bases from V and 0 bases from J, with 9 bases between. CDR1 is SNHLY, CDR2 FYNNEI, per germline. The CDR3 DNA sequence: TGTGCCAGCAGTGAACGGACTATTAGCACAGATACGCAGTATTTT. Translating gives CASSERTISTDTQYF.

The rearrangement links TRBV4-3 to TRBJ2-1, with 9 bases identical to TRBD2. The CDR3 consists of 19 residues. J was trimmed by 3 bases and V by 3 bases; bases with no gene match: 15. Germline values: CDR1 LGHNA, CDR2 YSLEER. CDR3 protein: CASSQEVTRAGGNYNEQFF. CDR3 DNA: TGCGCCAGCAGCCAGGAAGTTACTCGAGCGGGAGGTAACTACAATGAGCAGTTCTTC.

CDR3 sequence (DNA): TGTGCCAGCAGTGAACTGGGCACGGCCTACGAGCAGTACTTC. The encoded protein is CASSELGTAYEQYF. The genes are TRBV2 and TRBJ2-7; D uncertain. Per germline, CDR1 SNHLY and CDR2 FYNNEI. V dropped 2 bases and J dropped 2 bases, with 10 bases sitting between them. The CDR3 contains 14 residues. The whole variable domain, remainder taken from reference TRBV2 and TRBJ2-7, is EPEVTQTPSHQVTQMGQEVILRCVPISNHLYFYWYRQILGQKVEFLVSFYNNEISEKSEIFDDQFSVERPDGSNFTLKIRSTKLEDSAMYFCASSELGTAYEQYFGPGTRLTVT.

The chain combines TRBV6-5 with TRBJ1-5, with 7 bases that match TRBD1. J gave up 6 bases and V 8 bases, and 10 bases lay outside the gene matches. The CDR3 loop spans 14 amino acids. Germline loops: CDR1 MNHEY, CDR2 SVGAGI. Here the CDR3 DNA reads TGTGCCAGCGGGGAGACAGGGTGGAGTCAGCCCCAGCATTTT. This sequence encodes CASGETGWSQPQHF.

This chain links TRBV5-1 with TRBJ1-5; D not resolved. Germline V CDR1 and CDR2: SGHRS, YFSETQ. The CDR3 sequence is 15 residues long. V lost 1 base to trimming and J lost 0 bases, with 8 bases between them. In DNA, the CDR3 is TGCGCCAGCAGCTTGCAGGCCGGTAGCAATCAGCCCCAGCATTTT. Amino acid sequence: CASSLQAGSNQPQHF.

The chain recombines TRBV5-1 with TRBJ2-3, with 9 bases aligning to TRBD1. The CDR3 length is 16 residues. CDR1 is SGHRS, CDR2 YFSETQ, per germline. The V and J ends lost 1 base and 4 bases, in that order; junction bases with no gene match: 7. As DNA, the CDR3 is TGCGCCAGCAGCTTGAACAGGGGGCTAGGGGCAGATACGCAGTATTTT. Protein product: CASSLNRGLGADTQYF.

The rearrangement links TRBV28 to TRBJ2-5; no clear D. The better agreement between TRBJ2-7 and the DNA end casts doubt on the J call. CDR1 is MDHEN and CDR2 is SYDVKM in the germline V gene. This CDR3 has 11 amino acids. The CDR3 bases are TGTGCCAGCACCCGCTCCTACGAGCAGTACTTC. The encoded protein is CASTRSYEQYF.

This chain connects TRBV13 to TRBJ2-7; D not certain. This CDR3 spans 13 amino acids. Germline assignment: CDR1 PRHDT and CDR2 FYEKMQ (reference sequence). V gave up 3 bases and J gave up 2 bases, with 8 bases separating them. The CDR3 DNA reads TGTGCCAGCAGCTTGTTTGGGACCTACGAGCAGTACTTC. Translating gives CASSLFGTYEQYF.